Listed below are T cell receptor beta chains from one sample, sequenced in a study of blood T cell repertoires in COVID-19. Clones were sequenced by immunoSEQ multiplex PCR, and TCRdb holds only the in-frame ones, with some missing. Of about 12,000 clones in the sample, about three quarters were seen once. Sequencing was performed on peripheral blood. The receptor set was obtained from a man in his sixties with COVID-19, enrolled during active disease. The CDR3 runs from the conserved cysteine through the conserved F or W. A D gene is named only where the DNA matches it firmly. Part of the rows lack a size; the others show once, few, many or a class for expanded clones.

J: TRBJ2-5; D: TRBD1; V: TRBV5-5; length: 15; size: medium-sized; CDR3: CASSKGQGAQETQYF; DNA: TGTGCCAGCAGCAAGGGACAGGGGGCCCAAGAGACCCAGTACTTC
J: TRBJ1-1; D: .; V: TRBV6-5; length: 11; size: .; CDR3: CASSYGDKAFF; DNA: TGTGCCAGCAGTTATGGGGACAAAGCTTTCTTT
J: TRBJ2-2; D: TRBD1; V: TRBV13; length: 15; size: .; CDR3: CASSFTGGVTGELFF; DNA: TGTGCCAGCAGCTTTACAGGGGGAGTCACCGGGGAGCTGTTTTTT
J: TRBJ2-2; D: TRBD1; V: TRBV15; length: 16; size: few; CDR3: CATSREVTGPTGELFF; DNA: TGTGCCACCAGCAGAGAAGTGACAGGGCCAACCGGGGAGCTGTTTTTT
J: TRBJ2-7; D: TRBD2; V: TRBV11-2; length: 15; size: .; CDR3: CASSFLSGDTYEQYF; DNA: TGTGCCAGCAGCTTTCTGAGCGGGGATACCTACGAGCAGTACTTC
J: TRBJ1-1; D: .; V: TRBV27; length: 14; size: .; CDR3: CASSWQGGHTEAFF; DNA: TGTGCCAGCAGTTGGCAGGGCGGTCACACTGAAGCTTTCTTT
J: TRBJ1-6; D: .; V: TRBV9; length: 13; size: .; CDR3: CASSDTSTGPLHF; DNA: TGTGCCAGCAGTGATACTTCGACAGGCCCCCTCCACTTT
J: TRBJ2-5; D: TRBD1; V: TRBV5-1; length: 15; size: .; CDR3: CASSSRQGAQETQYF; DNA: TGCGCCAGCAGCTCCCGACAGGGGGCGCAGGAGACCCAGTACTTC
J: TRBJ1-1; D: TRBD1; V: TRBV5-1; length: 15; size: .; CDR3: CASSWAGTGSTEAFF; DNA: TGCGCCAGCAGCTGGGCCGGGACAGGGAGTACTGAAGCTTTCTTT
J: TRBJ2-7; D: .; V: TRBV4-1; length: 14; size: .; CDR3: CASSQGPGSGEQYF; DNA: TGCGCCAGCAGCCAAGGGCCAGGCTCGGGAGAGCAGTACTTC
J: TRBJ1-5; D: .; V: TRBV29-1; length: 13; size: .; CDR3: CSVEETSGQPQHF; DNA: TGCAGCGTTGAAGAGACCTCGGGTCAGCCCCAGCATTTT
J: TRBJ2-1; D: TRBD2; V: TRBV7-2; length: 16; size: .; CDR3: CASSFRGGGSYNEQFF; DNA: TGTGCCAGCAGCTTCCGCGGGGGGGGTTCCTACAATGAGCAGTTCTTC
J: TRBJ1-2; D: .; V: TRBV28; length: 16; size: .; CDR3: CASRPLIRGNNYGYTF; DNA: TGTGCCAGCAGACCCTTGATCCGAGGGAATAACTATGGCTACACCTTC
J: TRBJ1-3; D: .; V: TRBV13; length: 14; size: .; CDR3: CASRERRSGNTIYF; DNA: TGTGCCAGCAGAGAGAGAAGATCTGGAAACACCATATATTTT
J: TRBJ2-2; D: TRBD1; V: TRBV12-5; length: 16; size: .; CDR3: CASGLAPTGDTGELFF; DNA: TGTGCTAGTGGTTTGGCCCCTACAGGGGACACCGGGGAGCTGTTTTTT
J: TRBJ2-3; D: .; V: TRBV4-2; length: 14; size: .; CDR3: CASSQKLVSDTQYF; DNA: TGTGCCAGCAGCCAAAAACTAGTTTCAGATACGCAGTATTTT
J: TRBJ2-1; D: TRBD1; V: TRBV7-6; length: 16; size: .; CDR3: CASSQGARGPYNEQFF; DNA: TGTGCCAGCAGCCAGGGGGCCCGCGGGCCCTACAATGAGCAGTTCTTC
J: TRBJ2-3; D: .; V: TRBV7-8; length: 15; size: .; CDR3: CASSLVRGEADTQYF; DNA: TGTGCCAGCAGCTTAGTCAGGGGAGAGGCAGATACGCAGTATTTT
J: TRBJ1-2; D: TRBD1; V: TRBV4-2; length: 15; size: few; CDR3: CASSQADRADSGYTF; DNA: TGTGCCAGCAGCCAAGCGGACAGGGCGGATAGTGGCTACACCTTC
J: TRBJ2-2; D: .; V: TRBV30; length: 17; size: .; CDR3: CAWSSAYREVKTGELFF; DNA: TGTGCCTGGAGTTCCGCTTACCGGGAAGTTAAGACCGGGGAGCTGTTTTTT
J: TRBJ2-7; D: TRBD1; V: TRBV6-1; length: 15; size: .; CDR3: CASSEAPGQTYEQYF; DNA: TGTGCCAGCAGTGAAGCACCGGGACAGACCTACGAGCAGTACTTC
J: TRBJ1-2; D: .; V: TRBV19; length: 14; size: .; CDR3: CASFAPTVPYGYTF; DNA: TGTGCCAGCTTTGCCCCGACAGTGCCCTATGGCTACACCTTC
J: TRBJ1-2; D: .; V: TRBV28; length: 16; size: .; CDR3: CASSFPGEEINYGYTF; DNA: TGTGCCAGCAGTTTTCCCGGAGAAGAAATCAACTATGGCTACACCTTC
J: TRBJ1-5; D: .; V: TRBV15; length: 12; size: .; CDR3: CATSFQSQPQHF; DNA: TGTGCCACCAGCTTCCAAAGCCAGCCCCAGCATTTT
J: TRBJ2-3; D: TRBD1; V: TRBV7-9; length: 16; size: .; CDR3: CASSYPDRARTDTQYF; DNA: TGTGCCAGCAGCTACCCGGACAGGGCGCGCACAGATACGCAGTATTTT
J: TRBJ1-5; D: TRBD1; V: TRBV4-1; length: 16; size: .; CDR3: CASSQEIAQGYQPQHF; DNA: TGCGCCAGCAGCCAAGAAATAGCACAGGGGTATCAGCCCCAGCATTTT
J: TRBJ2-3; D: .; V: TRBV10-2; length: 15; size: .; CDR3: CASSEGAGARDTQYF; DNA: TGCGCCAGCAGTGAGGGGGCAGGGGCGAGAGATACGCAGTATTTT
J: TRBJ2-2; D: TRBD2; V: TRBV5-1; length: 17; size: .; CDR3: CASSLWLAGGGTGELFF; DNA: TGCGCCAGCAGCTTGTGGCTAGCGGGAGGTGGCACCGGGGAGCTGTTTTTT
J: TRBJ2-7; D: .; V: TRBV6-5; length: 15; size: .; CDR3: CASSYKWQGAYEQYF; DNA: TGTGCCAGCAGTTACAAGTGGCAGGGCGCCTACGAGCAGTACTTC
J: TRBJ2-2; D: TRBD1; V: TRBV9; length: 18; size: .; CDR3: CASSVGGHRGSNTGELFF; DNA: TGTGCCAGCAGCGTAGGGGGTCACAGGGGTTCGAACACCGGGGAGCTGTTTTTT
J: TRBJ1-2; D: TRBD1; V: TRBV6-5; length: 13; size: medium-sized; CDR3: CASSYRGLYGYTF; DNA: TGTGCCAGCAGTTACAGGGGGCTATATGGCTACACCTTC
J: TRBJ1-2; D: TRBD1; V: TRBV6-2/TRBV6-3; length: 16; size: .; CDR3: CASSSRPGQGVYGYTF; DNA: TGTGCCAGCAGCTCACGGCCGGGACAGGGTGTTTATGGCTACACCTTC
J: TRBJ2-7; D: .; V: TRBV28; length: 15; size: once; CDR3: CASSRPNTLAGEQYF; DNA: TGTGCCAGCAGCCGACCCAACACCCTGGCGGGCGAGCAGTACTTC
J: TRBJ2-7; D: .; V: TRBV3-1/TRBV3-2; length: 13; size: .; CDR3: CASSQGIRREQYF; DNA: TGTGCCAGCAGCCAGGGTATCAGGCGCGAGCAGTACTTC
J: TRBJ2-2; D: TRBD2; V: TRBV7-9; length: 15; size: .; CDR3: CASTRVDSGSGELFF; DNA: TGTGCCAGCACTAGGGTGGATAGCGGGTCCGGGGAGCTGTTTTTT
J: TRBJ2-3; D: .; V: TRBV7-6; length: 13; size: .; CDR3: CASSADRADTQYF; DNA: TGTGCCAGCAGCGCGGACAGAGCCGATACGCAGTATTTT
J: TRBJ1-1; D: .; V: TRBV11-1; length: 12; size: .; CDR3: CASSPLPFEAFF; DNA: TGTGCCAGCAGCCCCCTTCCCTTCGAAGCTTTCTTT
J: TRBJ2-1; D: TRBD2; V: TRBV6-5; length: 15; size: .; CDR3: CASIGAGGGYNEQFF; DNA: TGTGCCAGCATTGGGGCGGGGGGCGGCTACAATGAGCAGTTCTTC
J: TRBJ1-1; D: TRBD1; V: TRBV15; length: 14; size: once; CDR3: CATVRGQGETEAFF; DNA: TGTGCCACCGTAAGAGGACAGGGGGAAACTGAAGCTTTCTTT
J: TRBJ2-7; D: .; V: TRBV5-4; length: 17; size: medium-sized; CDR3: CASSLARAGIGSYEQYF; DNA: TGTGCCAGCAGCTTGGCGAGGGCAGGAATCGGGTCCTACGAGCAGTACTTC
J: TRBJ2-7; D: .; V: TRBV7-9; length: 13; size: .; CDR3: CASSSPAGDEQYF; DNA: TGTGCCAGCAGCTCCCCGGCGGGTGACGAGCAGTACTTC
J: TRBJ2-7; D: TRBD1; V: TRBV5-4; length: 14; size: .; CDR3: CASSFPGQGAEQYF; DNA: TGTGCCAGCAGCTTTCCGGGACAGGGGGCCGAGCAGTACTTC
J: TRBJ2-5; D: TRBD1; V: TRBV29-1; length: 13; size: .; CDR3: CSVMGTGVETQYF; DNA: TGCAGCGTTATGGGGACAGGGGTAGAGACCCAGTACTTC
J: TRBJ2-3; D: TRBD2; V: TRBV6-5; length: 16; size: .; CDR3: CASSYLGRAEGDTQYF; DNA: TGTGCCAGCAGTTACCTCGGGAGGGCCGAGGGAGATACGCAGTATTTT
J: TRBJ2-1; D: .; V: TRBV19; length: 16; size: .; CDR3: CASSPSEDWAYNEQFF; DNA: TGTGCCAGTAGTCCCTCGGAGGACTGGGCTTACAATGAGCAGTTCTTC
J: TRBJ2-1; D: TRBD2; V: TRBV7-2; length: 16; size: .; CDR3: CASSLGGTSGLGEQFF; DNA: TGTGCCAGCAGCTTAGGGGGGACTAGCGGCCTGGGGGAGCAGTTCTTC
J: TRBJ2-1; D: TRBD2; V: TRBV4-2; length: 16; size: .; CDR3: CASSSETSGNYNEQFF; DNA: TGTGCCAGCAGTAGCGAGACTAGCGGGAACTACAATGAGCAGTTCTTC
J: TRBJ2-7; D: TRBD2; V: TRBV7-9; length: 18; size: .; CDR3: CASSLAPGAGGKLSEQYF; DNA: TGTGCCAGCAGCTTAGCGCCCGGAGCGGGGGGAAAGTTGAGCGAGCAGTACTTC
J: TRBJ1-3; D: .; V: TRBV19; length: 14; size: .; CDR3: CASNRGTSGNTIYF; DNA: TGTGCCAGTAATCGCGGAACCTCTGGAAACACCATATATTTT
J: TRBJ2-1; D: .; V: TRBV3-1/TRBV3-2; length: 16; size: .; CDR3: CASSQEWGGGYNEQFF; DNA: TGTGCCAGCAGCCAAGAATGGGGGGGCGGTTACAATGAGCAGTTCTTC
J: TRBJ2-1; D: TRBD2; V: TRBV11-1; length: 15; size: .; CDR3: CASSLAAPWEGEQFF; DNA: TGTGCCAGCAGCTTAGCGGCCCCGTGGGAGGGTGAGCAGTTCTTC